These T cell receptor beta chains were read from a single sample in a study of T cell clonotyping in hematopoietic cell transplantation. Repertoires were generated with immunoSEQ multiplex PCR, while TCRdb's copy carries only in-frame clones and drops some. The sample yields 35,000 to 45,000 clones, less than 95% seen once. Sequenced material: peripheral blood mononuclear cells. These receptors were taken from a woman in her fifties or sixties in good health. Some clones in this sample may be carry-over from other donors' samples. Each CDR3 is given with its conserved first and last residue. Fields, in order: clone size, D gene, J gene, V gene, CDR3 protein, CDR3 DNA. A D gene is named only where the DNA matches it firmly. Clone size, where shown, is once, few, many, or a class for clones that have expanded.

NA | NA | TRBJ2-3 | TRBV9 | CASSYGANTDTQYF | TGTGCCAGCAGCTACGGGGCTAACACAGATACGCAGTATTTT
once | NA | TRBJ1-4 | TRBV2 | CASSGGGMGTGKLFF | TGTGCCAGCAGTGGAGGGGGAATGGGGACTGGAAAACTGTTTTTT
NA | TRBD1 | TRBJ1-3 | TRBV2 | CASSEARTGAIYF | TGTGCCAGCAGTGAAGCCCGCACAGGGGCCATATATTTT
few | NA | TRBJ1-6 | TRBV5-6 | CASSQRQEVGSNSPLHF | TGTGCCAGCAGCCAACGACAGGAGGTCGGAAGTAATTCACCCCTCCACTTT
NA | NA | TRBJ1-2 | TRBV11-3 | CASSLGSLGGYTF | TGTGCCAGCAGCTTAGGGAGTTTGGGTGGCTACACCTTC
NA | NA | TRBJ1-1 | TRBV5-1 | CASSLEGGITEAFF | TGCGCCAGCAGCTTGGAGGGGGGGATCACTGAAGCTTTCTTT
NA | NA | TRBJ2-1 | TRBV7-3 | CASSLRQGPYNEQFF | TGTGCCAGCAGCTTAAGGCAGGGCCCCTACAATGAGCAGTTCTTC
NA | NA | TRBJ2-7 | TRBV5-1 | CASSLGQPNFSYEQYF | TGCGCCAGCAGCTTGGGACAGCCCAACTTCTCCTACGAGCAGTACTTC
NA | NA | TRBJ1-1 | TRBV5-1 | CASSRGGMNTEAFF | TGCGCCAGCAGCCGGGGGGGTATGAACACTGAAGCTTTCTTT
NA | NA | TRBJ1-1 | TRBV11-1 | CASSLGVTEAFF | TGTGCCAGCAGCTTAGGGGTCACTGAAGCTTTCTTT
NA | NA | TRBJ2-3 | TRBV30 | CAWSDSLSGTQYF | TGTGCCTGGAGTGACTCCCTTTCGGGTACGCAGTATTTT
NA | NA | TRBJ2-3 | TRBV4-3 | CASSQDHRGTDTQYF | TGCGCCAGCAGCCAAGACCATCGGGGCACAGATACGCAGTATTTT
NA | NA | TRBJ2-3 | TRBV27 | CASSLSLGLDTQYF | TGTGCCAGCAGTTTATCGCTCGGATTAGATACGCAGTATTTT
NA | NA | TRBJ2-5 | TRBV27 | CASSLARGETQYF | TGTGCCAGCAGTCTAGCCCGAGGGGAGACCCAGTACTTC
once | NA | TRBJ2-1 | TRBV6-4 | CASSDAGKQFF | TGTGCCAGCAGTGATGCAGGGAAGCAGTTCTTC
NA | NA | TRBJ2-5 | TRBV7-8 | CASKLPQETQYF | TGTGCCAGCAAACTGCCGCAAGAGACCCAGTACTTC
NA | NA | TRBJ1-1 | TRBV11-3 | CASSSGGGASTEAFF | TGTGCCAGCAGCTCAGGAGGAGGGGCGTCCACTGAAGCTTTCTTT
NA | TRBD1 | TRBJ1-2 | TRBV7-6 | CASSPGQEAGYTF | TGTGCCAGCAGCCCGGGACAGGAAGCGGGCTACACCTTC
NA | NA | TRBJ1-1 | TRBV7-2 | CASSVGEETRGAFF | TGTGCCAGCAGCGTAGGTGAGGAAACGAGGGGAGCTTTCTTT
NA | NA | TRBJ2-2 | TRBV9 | CASSVATRGIGELFF | TGTGCCAGCAGCGTAGCTACTCGAGGGATCGGGGAGCTGTTTTTT
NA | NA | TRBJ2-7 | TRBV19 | CASSQNALISYEQYF | TGTGCCAGTAGTCAAAACGCCCTTATATCCTACGAGCAGTACTTC
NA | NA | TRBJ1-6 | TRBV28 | CASSPPSDSYNSPLHF | TGTGCCAGCAGTCCCCCCTCTGACTCCTATAATTCACCCCTCCACTTT
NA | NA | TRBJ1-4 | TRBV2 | CASSAQGGRDNEKLFF | TGTGCCAGCAGTGCCCAGGGAGGCAGGGATAATGAAAAACTGTTTTTT
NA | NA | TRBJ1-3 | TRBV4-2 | CASSQDQSGNTIYF | TGTGCCAGCAGCCAAGATCAAAGTGGAAACACCATATATTTT
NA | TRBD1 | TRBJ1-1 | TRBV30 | CAWSTTGTANTEAFF | TGTGCCTGGAGTACTACCGGGACAGCGAACACTGAAGCTTTCTTT
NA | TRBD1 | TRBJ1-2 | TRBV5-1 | CASSLTGAIYGYTF | TGCGCCAGCAGCTTGACAGGGGCGATTTATGGCTACACCTTC
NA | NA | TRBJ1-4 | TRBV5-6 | CASSLVGRSATNEKLFF | TGTGCCAGCAGCTTGGTTGGCAGGTCCGCAACTAATGAAAAACTGTTTTTT
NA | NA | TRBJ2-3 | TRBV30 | CAWSMGGGTDTQYF | TGTGCCTGGAGTATGGGAGGGGGGACAGATACGCAGTATTTT
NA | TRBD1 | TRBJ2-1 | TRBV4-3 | CASSQAGTGNEQFF | TGCGCCAGCAGCCAAGCCGGGACAGGCAATGAGCAGTTCTTC
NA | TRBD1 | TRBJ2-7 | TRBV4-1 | CASSQGGTGDEQYF | TGCGCCAGCAGCCAAGGAGGAACAGGGGACGAGCAGTACTTC
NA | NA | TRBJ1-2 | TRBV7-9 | CASSLAGASYGYTF | TGTGCCAGCAGCTTAGCGGGGGCTTCCTATGGCTACACCTTC
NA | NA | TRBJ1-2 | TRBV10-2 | CASRDEGGYTF | TGCGCCAGCAGAGACGAGGGTGGCTACACCTTC
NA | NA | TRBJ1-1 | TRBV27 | CASSPGPRNTEAFF | TGTGCCAGCAGCCCGGGTCCTAGGAACACTGAAGCTTTCTTT
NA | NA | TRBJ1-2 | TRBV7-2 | CASSFPSGNGYTF | TGTGCCAGCAGCTTCCCCTCGGGAAATGGCTACACCTTC
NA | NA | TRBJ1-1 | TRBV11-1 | CASSLLLGQNTEAFF | TGTGCCAGCAGCTTATTACTCGGACAGAACACTGAAGCTTTCTTT
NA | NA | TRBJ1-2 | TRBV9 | CASSAEVVGHYGYTF | TGTGCCAGCAGCGCCGAGGTTGTTGGGCACTATGGCTACACCTTC
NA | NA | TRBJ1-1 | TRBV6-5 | CASSYSGAGAEAFF | TGTGCCAGCAGTTACAGCGGGGCAGGGGCTGAAGCTTTCTTT
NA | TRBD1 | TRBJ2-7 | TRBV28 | CASSLGQGHEQYF | TGTGCCAGCAGTTTGGGACAGGGGCACGAGCAGTACTTC
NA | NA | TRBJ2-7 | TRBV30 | CAWARDTTSYEQYF | TGTGCCTGGGCCCGGGACACCACATCCTACGAGCAGTACTTC
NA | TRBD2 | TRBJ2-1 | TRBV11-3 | CASSLSGGAEQFF | TGTGCCAGCAGCTTAAGCGGGGGGGCTGAGCAGTTCTTC
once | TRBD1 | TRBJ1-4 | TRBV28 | CASLPTGAGEKLFF | TGTGCCAGTCTACCTACAGGGGCGGGTGAAAAACTGTTTTTT
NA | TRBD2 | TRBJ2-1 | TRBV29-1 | CSVVKRDSYNEQFF | TGCAGCGTTGTTAAGCGGGACTCCTACAATGAGCAGTTCTTC
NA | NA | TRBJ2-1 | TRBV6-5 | CASSLDGASYNEQFF | TGTGCCAGCAGCCTCGACGGAGCCTCCTACAATGAGCAGTTCTTC
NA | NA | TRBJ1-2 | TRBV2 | CASQQGYYGYTF | TGTGCCAGCCAGCAGGGCTACTATGGCTACACCTTC
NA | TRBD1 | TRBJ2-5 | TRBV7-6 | CASRRGTGVRETQYF | TGTGCCAGCAGACGCGGGACAGGGGTTCGAGAGACCCAGTACTTC
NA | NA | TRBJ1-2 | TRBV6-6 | CASSYSIEGHYGYTF | TGTGCCAGCAGTTACTCGATTGAGGGGCACTATGGCTACACCTTC
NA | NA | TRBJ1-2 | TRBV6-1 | CASSERPTDPNYGYTF | TGTGCCAGCAGTGAACGGCCCACAGACCCTAACTATGGCTACACCTTC
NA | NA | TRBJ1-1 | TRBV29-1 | CSTGRGMNTEAFF | TGCAGCACAGGAAGGGGGATGAACACTGAAGCTTTCTTT
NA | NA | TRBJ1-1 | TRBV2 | CASSGGLREGTEAFF | TGTGCCAGCAGTGGAGGGCTAAGGGAAGGCACTGAAGCTTTCTTT
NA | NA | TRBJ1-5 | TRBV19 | CASSKRSSNQPQHF | TGTGCCAGTAGTAAGAGATCTAGCAATCAGCCCCAGCATTTT
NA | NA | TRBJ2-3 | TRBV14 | CASTRGAYRTDTQYF | TGTGCCAGCACACGGGGGGCCTACCGGACAGATACGCAGTATTTT
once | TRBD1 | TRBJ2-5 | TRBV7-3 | CASSSRGLRETQYF | TGTGCCAGCAGCTCGAGGGGGCTTAGGGAGACCCAGTACTTC
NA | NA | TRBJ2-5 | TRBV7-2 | CASSRGLAAQETQYF | TGTGCCAGCAGCCGGGGGCTAGCGGCTCAAGAGACCCAGTACTTC
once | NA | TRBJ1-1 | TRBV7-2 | CASSPDAGGATNTEAFF | TGTGCCAGCAGCCCTGATGCGGGAGGGGCCACGAACACTGAAGCTTTCTTT